This paragraph reports one T cell receptor beta chain. Its cognate antigen is unknown. This specimen belongs to a study of graft-versus-host responses after intestinal transplantation. Using immunoSEQ multiplex PCR, the repertoire was profiled, and TCRdb retains in-frame clones only, with some absent. This table holds tens of thousands of clones, around nine tenths found once. Losses at the gene ends were 7 bases for V and 2 bases for J; bases not matched to a gene: 3. The CDR3 extends over 13 amino acids. Germline V CDR1 and CDR2: SGHDN, FVKESK. The sample in question was unstimulated CD4+ T cells sorted from spleen or lymph node cells, obtained before intestinal transplant. The gene calls are TRBV14 and TRBJ2-3, with 7 bases that match TRBD1. This clonotype was sampled from a human donor who received an intestinal transplant. CDR3 loop: CASKTGNTDTQYF. CDR3 nucleotide sequence: TGTGCCAGCAAGACAGGGAACACAGATACGCAGTATTTT.